This T cell receptor (beta chain) was recovered during a study of blood T cells in healthy people across ages (dated by TCRdb to between 2014 and 2017). About the full investigation: In model experiments, roughly one uniquely barcoded TCR beta cDNA molecule per two T cells was captured by template switching. Age-related changes in TCR beta repertoire diversity were measured in the study by deep sequencing normalized with unique cDNA molecular identifiers. Four age groups were formed from the donors: young (average approximately 16 years), middle-aged (approximately 41), aged (approximately 60) and long-lived (about 75). Using the same blood draw, the study looked at two additional independent replicas of 1 million unique cDNA reads for two donors, one aged 18 to 29 and the other aged 80 or older.

The CDR3, cysteine through phenylalanine, is 14 amino acids long. Only CDR3 DNA remains: 42 bases, in frame from the first base. CDR1 and CDR2 were assigned from the germline V gene as SGHVS and FNYEAQ. V loses 5 bases, J loses 4 bases, and the germline ends lie 15 bases apart. Systemically healthy Caucasian individuals from Russia, over 30 in total and aged about 6 to 95 years, were included as donors. Each donor gave 8 to 10 milliliters of peripheral blood, drawn into EDTA-treated Vacutainer tubes. Ficoll-Paque density-gradient centrifugation was used to isolate PBMCs, with at least 6.5 million per sample. Trizol reagent was used to extract total RNA from PBMCs, with at least 5 micrograms per sample. The percentages of naive CD45RAhigh/CD27high T cells were determined by flow cytometry on a PBMC aliquot from every donor. This clonotype was seen many times. There is no known antigen for this receptor. Per-nucleotide qualities are absent, and no much larger clonotype sits a single base away.

Study-wide findings and limitations: Total diversity estimates from one million sequenced T cells were considered lower bounds and underestimates. Because donor CMV infection status was unknown, age-related changes in expanded clonotypes were potentially confounded. Because profiling used bulk unsorted PBMCs, naive and antigen-experienced compartments could not be compared conclusively. A strong correlation was found between observed TCR beta diversity and the percentage of naive T cells measured by flow cytometry. As age increased, observed TCR beta diversity per million T cells dropped in a roughly linear way, and a significant reduction was already evident by age roughly 40. The long-lived group showed more naive CD4+ T cells, fewer expanded clones and increased TCR diversity than the aged group, suggesting age selection.

Library construction relied on 5' RACE. The sample was run on an Illumina HiSeq 2500. A second 7 to 11 cycle PCR used a sample-barcoded 5' primer and a J-beta primer mix. Each TCR beta cDNA molecule received a unique molecular identifier from a template-switch 5' adaptor carrying 12 random nucleotides. Each sample yielded at least 2.5 million CDR3-containing paired-end reads. All of the RNA was converted into first-strand cDNA using the Mint cDNA synthesis kit, with a TRBC-specific oligonucleotide serving as the primer. Following uracil-DNA glycosylase treatment, all cDNA underwent a first 18-cycle PCR with the universal primers M1SS and BC2_uni_R. In the source study's methods: For normalization, 1 million high-quality reads were randomly selected from each sample, with every read carrying a distinct molecular identifier. Instead of being binned into consensus sequences, reads with shared molecular identifiers were discarded. CDR3 identification, clonotype clustering and error correction used MiTCR with a Q25 quality threshold and the strictest error-elimination algorithm. A nonparametric unseen species model with Euler transformation was used to estimate lower-bound total TCR beta diversity. TCRdb reprocessed the public reads (quality trimming at Q25 with fastp, clone calling with MiXCR) and kept in-frame beta chains. Every CDR3 protein is listed once, alongside the most common genes and DNA of its rows. None of the V and J calls come from the authors' own analysis; TCRdb made them. Present in this sample are approximately 780,000 distinct CDR3 sequences, roughly 25% of which were seen just once. 3% of the sample is held by the ten biggest clonotypes.

The sample also formed part of further work on T cells of mothers and their children. That second publication adds: Donors were nine systemically healthy Caucasian individuals: three mothers and their six children. cDNA synthesis used all of the extracted RNA, with approximately 1.4 ug of RNA in each 15 ul reaction. In the second PCR, the M1S primer introduced both the sample barcodes and 2-4 random nucleotides. Over 8.5 million TCR beta CDR3 reads were obtained for each mother, and 2.7 million or so reads were obtained for each child. Thymic selection shapes the output of TCR recombination in a similar way in related and unrelated pairs, and inherited differences have a minor effect. Related mother-child pairs always showed normalized repertoire overlap that was slightly higher than in unrelated mother-child pairs, though the difference was never significant. Persistent microchimeric T cell clones were not detected, at a sensitivity of about 90 clones per million clonotypes. To look for features that set related mother-child pairs apart from unrelated individuals, the researchers ran deep NGS to compare the TCR beta repertoires of mothers and children. On average, the children were 11 +/- 4 years old, while the mothers were 40 +/- 4 years old. After adapters were ligated using NEBNext reagents, the libraries underwent 100+100 nt paired-end sequencing on an Illumina HiSeq 2000. Mother and child libraries were prepared a month apart and sequenced in separate runs to prevent cross-contamination. For each donor, somewhere between roughly 500,000 and 2,100,000 distinct TCR beta clonotypes were identified. Naive TCR beta clonotypes were estimated from low-frequency clonotypes matched to each donor's FACS-determined naive share, without sorting.

The rearrangement joined TRBV7-6 to TRBJ2-7, and perhaps TRBD2 as D gene, on 5 matching bases. What was sequenced was blood. The TCR was taken from a boy younger than 18 in good health. The DNA sequence is as follows: TGTGCCAGCAGCCCCACTAGTCTCGGATACGAGCAGTACTTC. It translates to CASSPTSLGYEQYF.